A single TCR beta chain is shown here with its context. The target antigen is unknown. This CDR3 contains 18 residues. Germline CDR1 reads SGHRS; CDR2 reads YFSETQ. Trimming left V 1 base short and J 9 bases short, with 26 bases between. This sample stems from a study of cytomegalovirus exposure and HLA in healthy donors. For the study at large: It was reported in a later analysis that the 120 or so validation repertoires used the same platform as the 550 to 850 first-cohort repertoires. Points from the study as a whole: Researchers catalogued 164 TCR beta chains as cytomegalovirus-associated.

TCRdb's table, derived via immunoSEQ multiplex PCR, lists solely in-frame clones and lacks some. The table records over 150,000 clones, about 86% of them present only once. The V and J genes are TRBV5-1 and TRBJ2-1, with D perhaps matching TRBD1 (5 bases). The sequenced sample consisted of PBMCs. This clonotype originated in a man younger than 30 in good health and CMV-seropositive. The CDR3 here is CASSLLLQGKATTGEQFF. DNA for the CDR3: TGCGCCAGCAGCTTGTTACTTCAGGGTAAGGCTACTACAGGTGAGCAGTTCTTC.